This entry describes one T cell receptor beta chain. Antigen: not known. Assay used: immunoSEQ multiplex PCR; TCRdb lists only in-frame clones, some missing. The data hold about 54,000 clones, with 80% to 85% observed a single time. This CDR3 has 14 residues. V gave up 2 bases and J gave up 8 bases, with 12 bases separating them. The germline CDR1 and CDR2 sequences are SEHNR and FQNEAQ (reference sequence). This sample's time point: week 35, safety follow-up. Vaccination used 300 ug of mutant IDH1 20-mer peptide per dose, with topical imiquimod. The data were taken from a study of a mutant IDH1 vaccine in newly diagnosed glioma. For the study at large: Patients' prior therapy spanned radiotherapy, temozolomide, or both; most underwent both.

The rearrangement links TRBV7-9 to TRBJ1-4; a possible D gene is TRBD1 (5 bases). This receptor was obtained from a woman under 30 with glioma. The sequencing used PBMCs, collected from a glioma patient whose treatment included an IDH1 peptide vaccine. CDR3 DNA: TGTGCCAGCAGCTTAACCCAGGAGGGGGAAAAACTGTTTTTT. It specifies CASSLTQEGEKLFF.